The T cell receptor beta chain described here comes from a study of T cell changes during pregnancy in multiple sclerosis. Clones were sequenced by immunoSEQ multiplex PCR, and TCRdb holds only the in-frame ones, with some missing. The sample holds some 37,000 clones, roughly 92% seen once. The CDR3 is made up of 13 amino acids. CDR1 and CDR2 (germline): SNHLY, FYNNEI. V shed 7 bases and J 0 bases; nucleotides not matched to a gene: 2. Material: CD4+ T cells from peripheral blood mononuclear cells, obtained before pregnancy. The rearrangement links TRBV2 to TRBJ2-5, with TRBD1 matching 7 bases. This receptor was identified in a female donor with multiple sclerosis, enrolled in a pregnancy study. Here the CDR3 DNA reads TGTGCCAGCAAGACAGGGTACCAAGAGACCCAGTACTTC. It yields the protein CASKTGYQETQYF.